The 4 T cell receptor beta chains presented below share a single source sample, sequenced in a study of T cells in Graves' hyperthyroidism and ophthalmopathy. The investigators amplified TCR beta CDR3 regions from RNA transcripts. TCR CDR3 regions were first amplified by RT-PCR with HTBI primers. MiXCR, run by TCRdb on the multiplex PCR reads, gives a single entry per CDR3 protein. This sample has a few hundred thousand distinct CDR3 sequences, with roughly 15% found just once. Source material: blood. Every receptor here comes from a middle-aged woman with Graves' ophthalmopathy.

Comment on this clonotype: This may stem from a read error, because a much larger clone lies one nucleotide away. The CDR3 DNA follows: TGCAGTGCTAGCGCGAGGGAGCGGTCCAGGGGCGAGCAGTACTTC. It yields the protein CSASARERSRGEQYF. J is TRBJ2-7 and V is TRBV20-1, with D tentatively TRBD1 (6 bases). The germline CDR1 and CDR2 sequences are DFQATT and SNEGSKA (reference sequence). Trimming shortened V by 3 bases and J by 6 bases, and 21 bases separated the two germline ends. This CDR3 region has 15 residues.

This clonotype was seen a few times. The V and J genes are TRBV20-1 and TRBJ2-1; 9 bases fit TRBD2. The length of the CDR3 is 14 residues. J was trimmed by 9 bases and V by 5 bases; bases with no gene match: 11. The germline gives CDR1 DFQATT, CDR2 SNEGSKA (reference sequence). The chain's CDR3 is CSAGRGGALFEQFF. The CDR3 nucleotides read TGCAGTGCTGGACGCGGGGGGGCCCTATTTGAGCAGTTCTTC.

The gene calls are TRBV20-1 and TRBJ2-7; TRBD1 matches at 11 bases. CDR3 length: 16 amino acids. J lost 2 bases, V lost 5 bases, and 11 bases had no gene match. Germline loops: CDR1 DFQATT, CDR2 SNEGSKA (reference sequence). Written as DNA, the CDR3 is TGCAGTGCTCGGTCCGGGACAGGGGGGACAACCTACGAGCAGTACTTC. Translating gives CSARSGTGGTTYEQYF.

This clonotype was found many times. The rearrangement joins TRBV12-3 or TRBV12-4 to TRBJ2-3, with a possible D match to TRBD1 (5 bases). V shed 6 bases and J shed 2 bases, with 15 bases lying between them. This CDR3 has 15 residues. CDR3 loop: CASRSFRAFTDTQYF. The CDR3 region has the DNA TGTGCCAGCAGGTCTTTCAGGGCGTTCACAGATACGCAGTATTTT.